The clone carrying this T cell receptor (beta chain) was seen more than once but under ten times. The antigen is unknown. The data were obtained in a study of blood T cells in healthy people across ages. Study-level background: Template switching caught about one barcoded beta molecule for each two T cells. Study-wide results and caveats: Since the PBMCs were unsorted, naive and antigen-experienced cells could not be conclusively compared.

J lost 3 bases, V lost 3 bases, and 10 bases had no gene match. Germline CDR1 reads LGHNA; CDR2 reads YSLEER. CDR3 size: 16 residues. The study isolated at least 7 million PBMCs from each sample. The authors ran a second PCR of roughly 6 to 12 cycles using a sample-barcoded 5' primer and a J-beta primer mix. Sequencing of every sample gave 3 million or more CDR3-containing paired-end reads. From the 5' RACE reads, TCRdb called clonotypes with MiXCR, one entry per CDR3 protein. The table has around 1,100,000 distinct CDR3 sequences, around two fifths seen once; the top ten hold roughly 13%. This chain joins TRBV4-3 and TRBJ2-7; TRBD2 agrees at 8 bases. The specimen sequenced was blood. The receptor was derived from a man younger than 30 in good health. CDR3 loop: CASSQAAGLELYEQYF. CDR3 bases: TGCGCCAGCAGCCAGGCCGCGGGACTAGAGCTCTACGAGCAGTACTTC.